This TCR beta chain appears in the sequencing data of a study of siplizumab effects on memory and regulatory T cells. General study findings and limits: Naive T cells looked more diverse than memory cells, and they looked like major contributors to the alloresponse.

Per sample, around 100,000 TCR templates were assayed. Sequencing was performed with immunoSEQ multiplex PCR; in TCRdb, only in-frame clones are kept and a portion is missing. This sample has over 100,000 clones, with approximately 93% found just once. To note about this clone: Its antigen is as yet unknown.

The germline V gene has CDR1 MNHNS and CDR2 SASEGT. V lost 10 bases and J 0 bases, leaving 13 bases between the germline ends. The CDR3 is 14 residues long. The sample consisted of Tregs sorted from blood. This TCR came from a human donor in good health. The chain combines TRBV6-1 with TRBJ1-5; maybe TRBD1 (5 bases). CDR3 in amino acids: CAIKRGNSNQPQHF. In nucleotides, the CDR3 is TGTGCCATCAAACGGGGGAATAGCAATCAGCCCCAGCATTTT.